Presented here are 8 T cell receptor beta chains from one specimen sequenced in a study of blood T cells in healthy people across ages. Together with a sample-barcoded 5' primer, a J-beta primer mix was included in a second PCR lasting roughly 6 to 12 cycles. A single record per CDR3 protein comes from TCRdb applying MiXCR to the 5' RACE reads. Of 650,000 to 700,000 distinct CDR3 sequences in the sample, approximately 31% are singletons; the top ten hold roughly 15%. Sequences were obtained from blood. The receptor source for this set is a woman older than 75 in good health.

The chain carries TRBV7-2 and TRBJ2-4; a weak D match, TRBD2 (5 bases). The DNA end lines up better with TRBJ2-7; the J call may be wrong. CDR1 is SGHTA, CDR2 FQGNSA, per germline. The CDR3 loop spans 15 amino acids. The CDR3 here is CASSLGAGQNYEQYF. The CDR3 bases are TGTGCCAGCAGCTTAGGTGCGGGCCAGAACTACGAGCAGTACTTC.

This clonotype was counted only a few times. A read error may be the cause here, since a much bigger clone is one base away. The V and J genes are TRBV10-3 and TRBJ2-5; 7 nucleotides agree with TRBD2. Germline trimming cut 6 bases from V and 5 bases from J; bases unmatched to any gene: 9. The CDR3 runs 14 residues. Germline CDR1 reads ENHRY; CDR2 reads SYGVKD. This CDR3 is CAIRDGGNRETQYF. As DNA, the CDR3 is TGTGCCATCAGGGACGGGGGGAATAGGGAGACCCAGTACTTC.

This clonotype was counted between two and nine times. Since a much larger clone is just one base distant, this may be a read error. V is TRBV5-1 and J is TRBJ2-1; 8 nucleotides align to TRBD2. The tail of the sequence fits TRBJ2-7 better, so the J call may be wrong. Germline values: CDR1 SGHRS, CDR2 YFSETQ. The CDR3 sequence is 16 residues long. CDR3 nucleotide sequence: TGCGCCAGCAGCCTTACCGGGACTAGTTCCTACAATGAGCAGTACTTC. Translated, it gives CASSLTGTSSYNEQYF.

This clonotype occurred many times. The gene calls are TRBV9 and TRBJ2-1; no definite D call. The CDR3 runs to 16 residues. Trimming left V 0 bases short and J 7 bases short, with 17 bases between. The germline gives CDR1 SGDLS, CDR2 YYNGEE. CDR3 protein: CASSVDPRIGRNEQFF. CDR3 DNA sequence: TGTGCCAGCAGCGTAGATCCCCGAATAGGGCGAAATGAGCAGTTCTTC.

The CDR3 sequence is CSVGPGGADTQYF. In DNA, the CDR3 is TGCAGCGTTGGCCCAGGGGGCGCGGATACGCAGTATTTT. V usage is TRBV29-1 and J usage is TRBJ2-3; 8 bases align to TRBD1. With V trimmed by 4 bases and J by 6 bases, 6 bases remained unmatched. From germline, CDR1 is SQVTM and CDR2 ANQGSEA. This CDR3 is built from 13 residues.

The chain couples TRBV7-2 to TRBJ1-2; D is undetermined. Germline V gene sequence: CDR1 SGHTA, CDR2 FQGNSA. Trimming took off 5 bases at V and 3 bases at J, with 13 bases between the two ends. The CDR3 totals 14 residues. As DNA, the CDR3 is TGTGCCAGCAGCCCCCGGCGGGGTGACTATGGCTACACCTTC. The encoded protein is CASSPRRGDYGYTF. Full variable domain (outside the CDR3, taken from reference TRBV7-2 and TRBJ1-2): GAGVSQSPSNKVTEKGKDVELRCDPISGHTALYWYRQSLGQGLEFLIYFQGNSAPDKSGLPSDRFSAERTGGSVSTLTIQRTQQEDSAVYLCASSPRRGDYGYTFGSGTRLTVV.

This clonotype was detected a few times. The chain carries TRBV6-1 and TRBJ2-1; 8 positions match TRBD1. In germline, CDR1 is MNHNS, CDR2 SASEGT. J lost 1 base, V lost 5 bases, and 1 base had no gene match. The CDR3 spans 14 residues. CDR3 sequence reads: CASSNRGSYNEQFF. Here the CDR3 DNA reads TGTGCCAGCAGTAACAGGGGGTCCTACAATGAGCAGTTCTTC.

This clonotype is a singleton in its sample. The genes are TRBV20-1 and TRBJ2-5; 11 bases align to TRBD1. There are 14 residues in the CDR3. In germline, CDR1 is DFQATT, CDR2 SNEGSKA (reference sequence). The ends lost 3 bases at V and 5 bases at J; junction bases unmatched: 5. The CDR3 loop reads CSARPWDRGETQYF. CDR3 in DNA: TGCAGTGCTAGGCCGTGGGACAGGGGGGAGACCCAGTACTTC.